This TCR beta chain was obtained from a study of blood T cell repertoires in COVID-19. The method was immunoSEQ multiplex PCR; TCRdb's version includes in-frame clones alone and lacks a portion of them. The data hold roughly 400,000 clones, with 90% observed a single time. Sequenced material: PBMCs or T cells enriched from blood (not recorded which). This clonotype originated in a man in his late teens or twenties who had recovered from COVID-19.

CDR3 sequence: CATKEGSDSSYNEQFF. As DNA, the CDR3 is TGTGCCACCAAAGAGGGCTCTGATAGCTCCTACAATGAGCAGTTCTTC. This chain joins TRBV15 and TRBJ2-1; D possibly corresponds to TRBD2 (5 bases). In germline, CDR1 is LNHNV, CDR2 YYDKDF (reference sequence). The CDR3 runs to 16 residues. Trimming removed 7 bases from V and 0 bases from J, with 16 bases in between.